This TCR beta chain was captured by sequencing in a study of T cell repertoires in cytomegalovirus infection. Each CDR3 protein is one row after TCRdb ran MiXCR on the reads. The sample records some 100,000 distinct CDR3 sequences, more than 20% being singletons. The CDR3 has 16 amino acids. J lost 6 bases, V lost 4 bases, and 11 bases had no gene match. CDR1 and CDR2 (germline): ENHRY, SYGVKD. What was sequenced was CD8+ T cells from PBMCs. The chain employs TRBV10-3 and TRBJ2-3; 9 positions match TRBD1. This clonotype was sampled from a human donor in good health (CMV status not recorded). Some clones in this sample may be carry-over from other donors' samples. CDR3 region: CAISAFPGQGLDTQYF. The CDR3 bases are TGTGCCATCAGTGCCTTTCCGGGACAGGGACTGGATACGCAGTATTTT.